A selection of T cell receptor beta chains follows, all from one sample in a study of blood T cell repertoires in COVID-19. Assay: immunoSEQ multiplex PCR; the TCRdb copy retains only in-frame clones and omits some. Among about 140,000 clones listed, approximately 89% were seen once. What was sequenced was peripheral blood. Every receptor here comes from a human donor in a cohort sampled during active COVID-19. Both conserved end residues are part of each CDR3. The D gene is left open where the match is weak. Where a row states a size, it is once, few, many or the class of an expanded clone; other rows omit it.

d_gene,j_gene,abundance,len,v_gene,CDR3aa,CDR3nt
NA,TRBJ2-1,many,12,TRBV7-9,CASSRRQSEQFF,TGTGCCAGCAGCCGTCGACAGTCTGAGCAGTTCTTC
TRBD1,TRBJ2-2,NA,16,TRBV24-1,CATSDPGTDNTGELFF,TGTGCCACCAGTGACCCCGGGACAGATAACACCGGGGAGCTGTTTTTT
NA,TRBJ1-1,NA,14,TRBV27,CASTPLPPETEAFF,TGTGCCAGCACCCCTCTGCCCCCGGAGACTGAAGCTTTCTTT
NA,TRBJ2-5,NA,11,TRBV6-5,CASSQKETQYF,TGTGCCAGCAGCCAGAAAGAGACCCAGTACTTC
TRBD1,TRBJ1-1,NA,13,TRBV25-1,CASRQGAHTEAFF,TGTGCCAGCAGGCAGGGGGCGCACACTGAAGCTTTCTTT
TRBD1,TRBJ1-6,NA,22,TRBV12-5,CASGFSKGQGASGSSYNSPLHF,TGTGCTAGTGGTTTCTCCAAGGGACAGGGGGCAAGTGGGAGCTCCTATAATTCACCCCTCCACTTT
NA,TRBJ1-3,NA,15,TRBV7-9,CASSLAPLPGNTIYF,TGTGCCAGCAGCTTAGCCCCTCTCCCTGGAAACACCATATATTTT
NA,TRBJ1-6,few,12,TRBV27,CASGNYNSPLHF,TGTGCCAGTGGCAACTATAATTCACCCCTCCACTTT
NA,TRBJ2-2,NA,14,TRBV7-3,CASSPKPQTGELFF,TGTGCCAGCAGCCCAAAACCCCAGACCGGGGAGCTGTTTTTT
NA,TRBJ1-2,NA,14,TRBV18,CASSSFAEGRGYTF,TGTGCCAGCTCATCGTTCGCGGAAGGCCGTGGCTACACCTTC
TRBD2,TRBJ2-1,NA,15,TRBV3-1/TRBV3-2,CASSQDQRGVAEQFF,TGTGCCAGCAGCCAAGATCAGCGGGGGGTTGCTGAGCAGTTCTTC
NA,TRBJ1-3,NA,15,TRBV3-1/TRBV3-2,CASSQGGSSGNTIYF,TGTGCCAGCAGCCAAGGAGGCAGTTCTGGAAACACCATATATTTT
TRBD1,TRBJ1-5,NA,15,TRBV4-1,CASSQGRGSNQPQHF,TGCGCCAGCAGCCAAGGCAGGGGGAGCAATCAGCCCCAGCATTTT
TRBD2,TRBJ2-3,few,15,TRBV6-5,CASSLAGGPTDTQYF,TGTGCCAGCAGTCTAGCGGGGGGTCCCACAGATACGCAGTATTTT
TRBD1,TRBJ1-2,NA,15,TRBV6-5,CASSYSPTGGYGYTF,TGTGCCAGCAGTTACTCCCCGACAGGGGGCTATGGCTACACCTTC
TRBD1,TRBJ1-1,NA,15,TRBV15,CATSSPRQDRGEAFF,TGTGCCACCAGCAGTCCGCGGCAGGACAGGGGTGAAGCTTTCTTT
TRBD1,TRBJ2-7,NA,13,TRBV18,CASSPKDRGEQYF,TGTGCCAGCTCACCAAAGGACAGGGGCGAGCAGTACTTC
NA,TRBJ1-3,NA,15,TRBV6-1,CASSEGSYSGNTIYF,TGTGCCAGCAGTGAGGGCAGTTACTCTGGAAACACCATATATTTT
NA,TRBJ1-5,NA,13,TRBV3-1/TRBV3-2,CASSRGTLEPQHF,TGTGCCAGCAGCCGGGGCACGTTGGAGCCCCAGCATTTT
NA,TRBJ2-7,many,16,TRBV4-3,CASSQEPPGGGSEQYF,TGCGCCAGCAGCCAAGAACCGCCCGGTGGGGGGTCCGAGCAGTACTTC
NA,TRBJ1-6,NA,13,TRBV6-5,CASTPPGVSPLHF,TGTGCCAGCACCCCCCCTGGAGTGTCACCCCTCCACTTT
NA,TRBJ2-5,NA,14,TRBV5-1,CASSLHRDQETQYF,TGCGCCAGCAGCTTGCACAGGGACCAAGAGACCCAGTACTTC
TRBD2,TRBJ2-1,NA,18,TRBV27,CASSPTRSGGYTYNEQFF,TGTGCCAGCAGTCCTACGAGGAGCGGGGGCTATACCTACAATGAGCAGTTCTTC
NA,TRBJ1-3,NA,15,TRBV7-6,CASSLSGGSGNTIYF,TGTGCCAGCAGCTTAAGCGGGGGTTCAGGAAACACCATATATTTT
NA,TRBJ1-4,NA,14,TRBV25-1,CASSREHGNEKLFF,TGTGCCAGCAGTCGCGAGCATGGTAATGAAAAACTGTTTTTT
NA,TRBJ1-3,NA,14,TRBV6-5,CASSRGSSGNTIYF,TGTGCCAGCAGCCGAGGGAGCTCTGGAAACACCATATATTTT
NA,TRBJ2-2,NA,12,TRBV12-3/TRBV12-4,CASTPGAGELFF,TGTGCCAGCACCCCAGGCGCCGGGGAGCTGTTTTTT
TRBD1,TRBJ2-7,NA,14,TRBV4-1,CASSQERTGYEQYF,TGCGCCAGCAGCCAAGAGAGGACAGGCTACGAGCAGTACTTC
TRBD2,TRBJ2-3,NA,16,TRBV4-2,CASSQQTSGGTDTQYF,TGTGCCAGCAGCCAGCAGACTAGCGGGGGCACAGATACGCAGTATTTT
TRBD1,TRBJ2-7,NA,13,TRBV12-3/TRBV12-4,CASSTGVTYEQYF,TGTGCCAGCAGTACAGGGGTAACCTACGAGCAGTACTTC
NA,TRBJ2-1,NA,15,TRBV7-9,CASSGDGGSYNEQFF,TGTGCCAGCAGCGGAGACGGGGGTTCCTACAATGAGCAGTTCTTC
NA,TRBJ2-2,once,14,TRBV27,CASSLGRDTGELFF,TGTGCCAGCAGTTTAGGCAGGGACACCGGGGAGCTGTTTTTT
NA,TRBJ1-1,NA,14,TRBV9,CASSTSRVNTEAFF,TGTGCCAGCAGCACCTCCAGGGTTAACACTGAAGCTTTCTTT